The T cell receptor beta chain described here comes from a study of CD8 T cells in Susac syndrome. The wider study: Within the sequenced group of Susac syndrome patients, five or six showed active disease and 8 or 9 were in remission.

Random-hexamer reverse transcription was applied to roughly 0.5 to 1 ug RNA. The authors amplified TCR beta CDR3 across 54 Vbeta and 13 Jbeta using immunoSEQ multiplex PCR. Each CDR3 protein gets one entry after TCRdb re-called the immunoSEQ multiplex PCR reads with MiXCR. Of around 140,000 distinct CDR3 sequences listed, around 95% were seen once; the top ten hold roughly 0.14%. The ends were cut back, 1 base at V and 0 bases at J, with 7 bases in the middle. The CDR3 loop spans 15 amino acids. The germline V gene encodes CDR1 SGHTA and CDR2 FQGNSA. Material: CD4+ T cells from PBMCs. The sequence derives from a human donor with Susac syndrome. The V and J genes are TRBV7-2 and TRBJ1-3; no clear D gene. The CDR3 DNA reads TGTGCCAGCAGCTTAGGGGTTCGCTCTGGAAACACCATATATTTT. Translation: CASSLGVRSGNTIYF.